This T cell receptor (beta chain) came from a study of T-cell memory formation after mild COVID-19. On the study more broadly: For the most part, TCR clusters were specific to one donor.

Germline values: CDR1 SGDLS, CDR2 YYNGEE. Trimming removed 4 bases from V and 9 bases from J, with 14 bases in between. CDR3 length: 14 residues. On this clonotype: Its antigen is not identified.

TCRdb reanalysed the 5' RACE reads using MiXCR and keeps one entry per CDR3 protein. This table holds approximately 250,000 distinct CDR3 sequences, over 15% found once. General study points: Day 15 to 85 contracting clones showed balanced CD4/CD8; day 15 to 37 expanders favored CD4+.

Sequencing used PBMCs or a T cell subset sorted from them (not recorded which). This sequence was found in a man between 18 and 35 years old who had mild COVID-19 (a few samples of this study predate the infection). Cell type and time point are not known. The chain uses TRBV9 and TRBJ1-6; the D gene is possibly TRBD1 (6 bases). The DNA for the CDR3 is TGTGCCAGCAGCCCGGGGGGGCCAAGTTCACCCCTCCACTTT. This translates into CASSPGGPSSPLHF.